This T cell receptor beta chain was documented in a study of CD8 T cells in ankylosing spondylitis. Germline V lookup: CDR1 KGHSH, CDR2 LQKENI. The V and J ends lost 5 bases and 7 bases, in that order; junction bases with no gene match: 6. This CDR3 contains 14 residues. Study-level results: Disease-linked clones reportedly concentrated significantly in matched ankylosing spondylitis synovial fluid.

TCRdb reprocessed the 5' RACE reads with MiXCR, giving one entry per CDR3 protein. The sample has approximately 350,000 distinct CDR3 sequences; roughly 15% are singletons. This clonotype was detected a few times. Its antigen is currently unknown. This chain uses TRBV18 with TRBJ2-2; 8 bases align to TRBD1. This TCR was recovered from a male donor with ankylosing spondylitis or in good health (not recorded which). Sample: blood, either unsorted or a sorted T cell fraction (not recorded which). Written as DNA, the CDR3 is TGTGCCAGCTCATCGACAGGGGAGATCGGGGAGCTGTTTTTT. It yields the protein CASSSTGEIGELFF.